This T cell receptor (beta chain) was sequenced during a study of T cell repertoires in cytomegalovirus infection. Study-level information: A matching HLA type, together with CMV infection, was signaled by public TCR beta signatures.

In regard to this clonotype: What it binds is unknown.

The CDR3 has 14 amino acids. With V trimmed by 4 bases and J by 7 bases, 9 bases remained unmatched. Per the germline V gene, CDR1 is SGHDN and CDR2 is FVKESK. The study's findings and limits: Within the response measured ex vivo, HLA-C-restricted CMV-specific TCR beta clonotypes were dominant. Summed public TCR beta family frequency identified CMV carriers bearing the relevant HLA.

Using its own MiXCR run on the reads, TCRdb lists one record per CDR3 protein. The table includes about 100,000 distinct CDR3 sequences, less than 25% detected once. This TCR came from a human donor in good health (CMV status not recorded). Some clones in this sample may be carry-over from other donors' samples. The chain couples TRBV14 to TRBJ2-7; TRBD1 agrees at 8 bases. Sequencing input: CD8+ T cells from PBMCs. Here the CDR3 reads CASSLTGQVGEQYF. CDR3 coding DNA: TGTGCCAGCAGCCTTACGGGACAGGTGGGTGAGCAGTACTTC.